The clone carrying this TCR beta chain was observed a handful of times. Germline trimming cut 7 bases from V and 3 bases from J; bases unmatched to any gene: 8. Germline V gene data show CDR1 as SQVTM and CDR2 as ANQGSEA. The CDR3 contains 14 residues. TCRdb independently ran MiXCR on the 5' RACE reads; one entry per CDR3 protein. The sample records about 38,000 distinct CDR3 sequences, roughly 8.8% being singletons. This entry belongs to a study of chronic HIV infection and antiretroviral therapy. This chain uses TRBV29-1 with TRBJ2-3, with TRBD1 matching over 9 bases. Sequencing was performed on peripheral blood. The sequence was collected from an adult who had HIV and had not received antiretroviral therapy, or was an uninfected healthy control (not recorded which). CDR3: CSALGQGWTDTQYF. The CDR3 DNA sequence: TGCAGCGCCCTGGGACAGGGATGGACAGATACGCAGTATTTT.